The clone carrying this TCR beta chain has more than one count but fewer than ten. Its target is unknown. The whole isolated RNA underwent reverse transcription, so sequencing captured expressed TCRB transcripts. It was found that naive, central memory and regulatory T cell samples averaged around 3.8 million reads. Assay used: immunoSEQ multiplex PCR; TCRdb lists only in-frame clones, some missing. The sample includes 400,000 or so clones, about 10% of them seen just once. The data were taken from a study of beta chain features in type 1 diabetes. Overall study: Sorted cells examined across all samples numbered roughly 100 million.

J was trimmed by 6 bases and V by 1 base; bases with no gene match: 5. The CDR3 has 14 residues. Per germline, CDR1 SGHRS and CDR2 YFSETQ. Findings and caveats of the study: TCRB CDR3 length was moderately but significantly reduced in all four CD4+ subsets of Type 1 diabetes patients. A closer apparent resemblance between naive, central memory and Treg TCRB repertoires was seen in patients than in healthy donors.

Sequenced material: central memory CD4+ T cells from blood. The gene calls are TRBV5-1 and TRBJ2-3; 7 bases are a match to TRBD2. The TCR sequence derives from a man aged 30 to 45 with type 1 diabetes. The CDR3 sequence: CASSLKLAMDTQYF. For the CDR3, the DNA is TGCGCCAGCAGCTTGAAACTAGCGATGGATACGCAGTATTTT. Together with reference TRBV5-1 and TRBJ2-3, the CDR3 gives the full variable domain: KAGVTQTPRYLIKTRGQQVTLSCSPISGHRSVSWYQQTPGQGLQFLFEYFSETQRNKGNFPGRFSGRQFSNSRSEMNVSTLELGDSALYLCASSLKLAMDTQYFGPGTRLTVL.